These T cell receptor beta chains were read from a single sample in a study of graft-versus-host responses after intestinal transplantation. These receptors' targets are unknown. The assay was immunoSEQ multiplex PCR, and TCRdb's table has in-frame clones only and misses some. The sample yields about 88,000 clones, roughly 90% seen once. Sequenced material: unstimulated CD4+ T cells sorted from spleen or lymph node cells, taken before transplant. The receptors were gathered from a human donor who was the organ donor for an intestinal transplant. Each CDR3 is given without its conserved first and last residue. The order of the fields is J gene, V gene, CDR3 protein.

>TRBJ1-5|TRBV7-8
ASSPLAGGNQPQH
>TRBJ2-5|TRBV7-3
ASSLNGLVETQY
>TRBJ1-2|TRBV4-1
ASSQDNWGGGYT
>TRBJ2-5|TRBV2
ASGGYGETQY
>TRBJ2-7|TRBV4-1
ASSQNFGTPSYEQY
>TRBJ1-5|TRBV5-1
ASSSGQGSNQPQH
>TRBJ2-2|TRBV5-6
ASSLGGWTSTRGTGELF
>TRBJ2-1|TRBV19
ASSSLGRFEQF
>TRBJ2-3|TRBV9
ASSVMLAGTDTQY
>TRBJ1-1|TRBV6-6
ASSYSQGNTEAF
>TRBJ1-5|TRBV6-5
ASSYSRDSLWPQH
>.|TRBV5-8
ASSLYQGYEQY
>TRBJ2-5|TRBV18
ASSPWRASGTVQETQY